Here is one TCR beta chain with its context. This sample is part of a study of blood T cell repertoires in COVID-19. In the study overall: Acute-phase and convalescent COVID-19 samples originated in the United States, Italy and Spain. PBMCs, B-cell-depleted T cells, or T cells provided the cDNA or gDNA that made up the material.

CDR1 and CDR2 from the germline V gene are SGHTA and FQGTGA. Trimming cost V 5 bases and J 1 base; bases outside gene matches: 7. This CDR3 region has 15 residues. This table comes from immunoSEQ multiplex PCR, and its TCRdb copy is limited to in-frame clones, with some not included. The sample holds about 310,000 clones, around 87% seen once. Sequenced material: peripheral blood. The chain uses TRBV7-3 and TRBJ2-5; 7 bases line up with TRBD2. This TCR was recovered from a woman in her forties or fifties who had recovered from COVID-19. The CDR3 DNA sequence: TGTGCCAGCAGCCCTGGTTGGGGGGGCCAAGAGACCCAGTACTTC. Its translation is CASSPGWGGQETQYF.